This TCR beta chain was identified in a study of technical replicates of blood from four donors. Repertoires were generated with immunoSEQ multiplex PCR, while TCRdb's copy carries only in-frame clones and drops some. The sample has about 73,000 clones, 93% seen once. Trimming took 4 bases from V and 0 from J, leaving 9 bases between them. This CDR3 spans 15 amino acids. Per germline, CDR1 MNHEY and CDR2 SVGAGI. This receptor was taken from a human donor in good health. The specimen sequenced was T cells isolated from PBMCs. The gene calls are TRBV6-5 and TRBJ1-4; no firm D call. CDR3 sequence (DNA): TGTGCCAGCAGTTCCCCGCTAACAACTAATGAAAAACTGTTTTTT. Protein sequence: CASSSPLTTNEKLFF.